These T cell receptor beta chains were read from a single sample in a study of post-analysis software for immune sequencing data. Via MiXCR, TCRdb re-called the PCR reads, giving one row per CDR3 protein. Of 600,000 to 700,000 distinct CDR3 sequences in the sample, approximately 59% were seen once. The sample comprised blood. Every receptor here comes from a girl aged 2-9 years with multiple sclerosis. Each CDR3 is given with its conserved first and last residue. The order of the fields is D gene, clone size, V gene, J gene, CDR3 protein, CDR3 DNA. A D gene is named only where the DNA matches it firmly. Rows give clone size only sometimes, using once, few, many, or a class for an expanded clone.

.,.,TRBV7-4,TRBJ2-5,CASSVIEGWVETQYF,TGTGCCAGCAGCGTTATCGAGGGTTGGGTAGAGACCCAGTACTTC
.,.,TRBV12-5,TRBJ2-3,CASGSSGTDTQYF,TGTGCTAGTGGTTCCAGCGGCACAGATACGCAGTATTTT
.,once,TRBV15,TRBJ2-3,CATSRNKGDTQYF,TGTGCCACCAGCAGGAATAAGGGAGATACGCAGTATTTT
.,.,TRBV5-1,TRBJ1-2,CVSSGVQGNYGYTF,TGCGTCAGCAGCGGGGTACAGGGTAACTATGGCTACACCTTC
TRBD1,.,TRBV20-1,TRBJ2-7,CSARDLTGTDPYEQYF,TGCAGTGCTAGAGATCTAACCGGGACAGATCCCTACGAGCAGTACTTC
.,.,TRBV6-5,TRBJ2-7,CASNPTGATYEQYF,TGTGCCAGCAACCCGACAGGTGCCACCTACGAGCAGTACTTC
.,.,TRBV12-3/TRBV12-4,TRBJ2-1,CASSPTGRWANEQFF,TGTGCCAGCAGCCCGACGGGGAGATGGGCCAATGAGCAGTTCTTC
TRBD1,few,TRBV10-3,TRBJ1-6,CAISTGQGASPLHF,TGTGCCATCAGCACCGGACAGGGGGCGTCACCCCTCCACTTT
.,few,TRBV12-3/TRBV12-4,TRBJ1-2,CASSFDSVSYGYTF,TGTGCCAGCAGTTTCGACAGTGTATCCTATGGCTACACCTTC
.,.,TRBV20-1,TRBJ2-7,CSARDLERAYEQYF,TGCAGTGCTAGAGATTTAGAGAGGGCCTACGAGCAGTACTTC
TRBD1,.,TRBV15,TRBJ2-7,CATSRWTGSSYEQYF,TGTGCCACCAGCAGATGGACAGGAAGCTCCTACGAGCAGTACTTC
TRBD1,.,TRBV2,TRBJ2-7,CASSERDRGHEQYF,TGTGCCAGCAGTGAAAGGGACAGGGGCCACGAGCAGTACTTC
TRBD2,.,TRBV4-1,TRBJ2-3,CASSHERGKGTDTQYF,TGCGCCAGCAGCCACGAGCGGGGCAAAGGCACAGATACGCAGTATTTT
TRBD2,.,TRBV20-1,TRBJ2-7,CSARDQRAGGYEQYF,TGCAGTGCTAGAGATCAACGAGCGGGAGGGTACGAGCAGTACTTC
TRBD1,few,TRBV10-3,TRBJ2-1,CAITGGEYNEQFF,TGTGCCATAACAGGGGGCGAATACAATGAGCAGTTCTTC
.,.,TRBV5-8,TRBJ2-1,CASSRGTTYYNEQFF,TGTGCCAGCAGCCGAGGGACCACTTATTACAATGAGCAGTTCTTC
TRBD1,.,TRBV29-1,TRBJ1-1,CSVEILPGQLNTEAFF,TGCAGCGTTGAGATACTCCCGGGACAGCTGAACACTGAAGCTTTCTTT
TRBD1,.,TRBV20-1,TRBJ2-2,CSASRPGTGRTGELFF,TGCAGTGCTAGCAGACCAGGGACAGGGCGAACCGGGGAGCTGTTTTTT
.,.,TRBV20-1,TRBJ2-3,CSARVGGESDTQYF,TGCAGTGCTAGAGTTGGGGGAGAGTCAGATACGCAGTATTTT
TRBD2,.,TRBV5-1,TRBJ2-2,CASSIRGGTDTGELFF,TGCGCCAGCAGCATTCGCGGGGGTACGGACACCGGGGAGCTGTTTTTT
.,once,TRBV27,TRBJ1-1,CASSHRVMNTEAFF,TGTGCCAGCAGCCACAGGGTCATGAACACTGAAGCTTTCTTT
TRBD1,.,TRBV12-3/TRBV12-4,TRBJ2-7,CASSGTGGREQYF,TGTGCCAGCAGTGGGACAGGGGGCCGTGAGCAGTACTTC
TRBD2,few,TRBV7-8,TRBJ2-7,CASTGGDWTYEQYF,TGTGCCAGCACCGGGGGGGACTGGACCTACGAGCAGTACTTC
TRBD2,few,TRBV7-2,TRBJ2-7,CASSLGGLAGVEQYF,TGTGCCAGCAGCTTAGGAGGACTAGCGGGAGTAGAGCAGTACTTC
.,.,TRBV24-1,TRBJ2-1,CATSDGGLKNNEQFF,TGTGCCACCAGTGACGGGGGACTGAAAAACAATGAGCAGTTCTTC
TRBD1,.,TRBV27,TRBJ2-7,CASGLTGDEQYF,TGTGCCAGCGGACTGACAGGGGATGAGCAGTACTTC
.,.,TRBV6-6,TRBJ2-4,CASTQGRLLAKNIQYF,TGTGCCAGCACCCAGGGACGGCTCCTAGCCAAAAACATTCAGTACTTC